This T cell receptor beta chain is from a study of vaccination effects on CD4 cells after COVID-19. Across the whole study: The cohort was immunized with two doses of either the BNT162b2 or mRNA-1273 vaccine. General study results and limits: Small numbers of convalescent patients limited the study. It also lacked early post-infection timepoints.

Germline V gene sequence: CDR1 LGHDT, CDR2 YNNKEL (reference sequence). This CDR3 has 19 residues. The J segment lost 4 bases and the V segment lost 1 base, leaving 15 bases of the junction unmatched. Viral peptide pools were used in the ViraFEST assay to expand antigen-specific CD4+ T cells, and sequencing came afterward. Culturing for roughly 9 days preceded CD4+ T cell isolation. Previously uninfected by SARS-CoV-2, the vaccine recipients also showed negative nucleocapsid antibodies. Half-medium replacement with IL-2 medium occurred on days 3 and 7. This clone was seen once. Antigen unknown. The assay was immunoSEQ multiplex PCR, and TCRdb's table has in-frame clones only and misses some. The table records roughly 21,000 clones, around 70% of them present only once.

V is TRBV3-1 (or the pseudogene TRBV3-2) and J is TRBJ2-2, with 7 bases lining up with TRBD2. This specimen consisted of CD4+ T cells from PBMCs cultured with HCoV-NL63 spike peptides, obtained before COVID-19 vaccination. This clonotype originated in a human donor who received a COVID-19 vaccine. This chain's CDR3 is CASSQVMGGRGRSTGELFF. The CDR3, as DNA: TGTGCCAGCAGCCAAGTCATGGGCGGGAGAGGTCGTAGCACCGGGGAGCTGTTTTTT.